This T cell receptor (beta chain) derives from a study of CXCR3-negative and CXCR3-positive naive CD8 T cells. Broader study findings: CXCR3-positive naive cells had more hydrophobic TRB CDR3s than CXCR3-negative naive cells.

The germline CDR1 and CDR2 sequences are SGHKS and YYEKEE (reference sequence). The length of the CDR3 is 14 residues. All TRB cDNA libraries came from 5' RACE performed with UMI labels. TCRdb reprocessed the 5' RACE reads, with one entry per CDR3 protein and no DNA. The sample includes 150,000 or so distinct CDR3 sequences. Of note for this clonotype: Its antigen remains unknown.

Sequenced sample: naive CXCR3+ CD8+ T cells from blood. Documented subset: CD45RO-CCR7+CD27+CD95- naive CD8+ T cells expressing CXCR3 (TNR3+). The chain couples TRBV5-5 to TRBJ2-2; the TCRdb D gene call, TRBD2, has no DNA to confirm it. The clonotype was recovered from a human donor in good health. Some clones in this sample may be carry-over from other donors' samples. This CDR3 reads CASTPWDSAGELFF.